Presented here are 13 T cell receptor beta chains from one specimen sequenced in a study of control samples from healthy donors and cancer patients. Assay used: immunoSEQ multiplex PCR; TCRdb lists only in-frame clones, some missing. The table includes tens of thousands of clones, roughly 87% detected once. Source material: blood. The receptors were sampled from a woman aged 50 to 60 in good health.

V usage is TRBV19 and J usage is TRBJ1-4; tentatively, D is TRBD1 (6 bases). Per the germline V gene, CDR1 is LNHDA and CDR2 is SQIVND (reference sequence). The CDR3 extends over 15 amino acids. With 7 bases removed from V and 2 bases from J, the gap between germline ends came to 14 bases. The CDR3: CASTRGGATNEKLFF. The CDR3 coding sequence is TGTGCCAGTACCCGGGGGGGCGCGACTAATGAAAAACTGTTTTTT.

This chain links TRBV7-8 with TRBJ2-1; 14 nucleotides agree with TRBD2. The V and J ends lost 4 bases and 7 bases, in that order; junction bases with no gene match: 3. The CDR3 runs 15 residues. Germline assignment: CDR1 SGHVS and CDR2 FQNEAQ. CDR3: CASSSGTSGRNEQFF. CDR3 nucleotides: TGTGCCAGCAGCTCGGGGACTAGCGGGAGAAATGAGCAGTTCTTC. Based on the CDR3 plus reference TRBV7-8 and TRBJ2-1, the full variable domain is GAGVSQSPRYKVAKRGQDVALRCDPISGHVSLFWYQQALGQGPEFLTYFQNEAQLDKSGLPSDRFFAERPEGSVSTLKIQRTQQEDSAVYLCASSSGTSGRNEQFFGPGTRLTVL.

V and J are TRBV19 and TRBJ1-2; D is unresolved. Per germline, CDR1 LNHDA and CDR2 SQIVND (reference sequence). Trimming took 4 bases from V and 2 from J, leaving 17 bases between them. This CDR3 has 16 amino acids. The CDR3 coding sequence is TGTGCCAGTAGTAAAGGGAGCAGTCAACAGAACTATGGCTACACCTTC. This encodes CASSKGSSQQNYGYTF.

The V call is TRBV3-1 (or the pseudogene TRBV3-2), the J call TRBJ1-5; 8 bases fit TRBD1. The V segment lost 5 bases and the J segment 7 bases; nucleotides outside the gene matches: 7. The CDR3 has 14 amino acids. From germline, CDR1 is LGHDT and CDR2 YNNKEL (reference sequence). The CDR3 protein is CASSFTGGRQPQHF. The CDR3, as DNA: TGTGCCAGCAGCTTTACAGGGGGGCGCCAGCCCCAGCATTTT.

The chain couples TRBV19 to TRBJ1-1, with a weak D call TRBD1 (5 bases). There are 14 residues in the CDR3. Germline V CDR1 and CDR2: LNHDA, SQIVND (reference sequence). V was pared by 5 bases and J by 0 bases, with 10 bases between. The DNA for the CDR3 is TGTGCCAGTAGTCCGGGGACCCTGAACACTGAAGCTTTCTTT. Amino acids: CASSPGTLNTEAFF.

This chain links TRBV7-9 with TRBJ2-7; a weak D match, TRBD1 (6 bases). This CDR3 spans 14 amino acids. Germline CDR1 reads SEHNR; CDR2 reads FQNEAQ (reference sequence). V dropped 2 bases and J dropped 3 bases, with 11 bases sitting between them. The CDR3 reads CASSLRDTDYEQYF. As DNA, the CDR3 is TGTGCCAGCAGCTTAAGGGACACGGACTACGAGCAGTACTTC.

The gene calls are TRBV7-9 and TRBJ2-5; 10 positions agree with TRBD2. Trimming at V came to 4 bases and at J to 5 bases, leaving 7 bases not matched to a gene. Germline CDR1 SEHNR, CDR2 FQNEAQ (reference sequence). The CDR3 has 15 amino acids. Here the CDR3 reads CASSSLAGGRETQYF. The CDR3 nucleotides are TGTGCCAGCAGCTCCTTAGCGGGAGGTCGGGAGACCCAGTACTTC.

The CDR3, as DNA: TGTGCCATCAGTCCAACTAATGAAAAACTGTTTTTT. Translated: CAISPTNEKLFF. The chain links TRBV10-3 to TRBJ1-4; D remains unclear. Germline CDR1 and CDR2: ENHRY and SYGVKD. The CDR3 length is 12 residues. V was cut by 5 bases and J by 0 bases, with 1 base left in between.

The chain carries TRBV4-1 and TRBJ2-7; D gene ambiguous. CDR1 and CDR2 (germline): MGHRA, YSYEKL. This CDR3 contains 14 residues. V was pared by 3 bases and J by 0 bases, with 9 bases between. The CDR3 protein is CASSHPGDSYEQYF. Here the CDR3 DNA reads TGCGCCAGCAGCCACCCGGGCGACTCCTACGAGCAGTACTTC.

The rearrangement joins TRBV7-8 to TRBJ2-2; the match to TRBD2 covers 9 bases. In germline, CDR1 is SGHVS, CDR2 FQNEAQ. The CDR3 is made up of 16 amino acids. The V segment lost 3 bases and the J segment 6 bases; nucleotides outside the gene matches: 8. The CDR3 nucleotides are TGTGCCAGCAGCTTTTTGGCGGGAGGGCTAGCCGGGGAGCTGTTTTTT. Translated: CASSFLAGGLAGELFF.

This clone was picked up one time. The chain carries TRBV5-4 and TRBJ1-4; D is ambiguous. Germline V gene data show CDR1 as SGHNT and CDR2 as YYREEE (reference sequence). The CDR3 covers 17 residues. Trimming took off 1 base at V and 0 bases at J, with 13 bases between the two ends. CDR3 protein: CASSLRVIDATNEKLFF. CDR3 bases: TGTGCCAGCAGCTTGCGGGTTATAGATGCAACTAATGAAAAACTGTTTTTT.

V usage is TRBV29-1 and J usage is TRBJ2-1, with TRBD2 identical over 10 bases. The length of the CDR3 is 13 residues. Trimming removed 8 bases from V and 7 bases from J; junction bases left unmatched: 8. The V gene's germline CDR1 is SQVTM and CDR2 ANQGSEA. DNA for the CDR3: TGCAGCTCCTCTAGCGGGAGATTGAATGAGCAGTTCTTC. Translating gives CSSSSGRLNEQFF.

The J gene is TRBJ1-2, the V gene TRBV9, with 7 bases aligning to TRBD1. This CDR3 has 16 residues. The V gene end was trimmed by 3 bases and the J gene end by 8 bases; junction bases not matched to a gene: 16. Germline V gene sequence: CDR1 SGDLS, CDR2 YYNGEE. The CDR3 loop is CASSARTGRALEGYTF. In DNA form, the CDR3 reads TGTGCCAGCAGCGCCCGGACAGGACGAGCGTTAGAGGGCTACACCTTC.